This TCR beta chain was identified in a study of regulatory T cells in long-lasting Graves disease. Study-level points and caveats: Tissue studied was limited to peripheral blood, excluding thyroid tissue.

This CDR3 comprises 12 residues. Trimming stripped 3 bases from V and 4 bases from J, with 3 bases between. CDR1 SNHLY and CDR2 FYNNEI come from the germline V gene. The time point denotes: persistent/refractory GD, antithyroid drugs over 5 years with positive TRAb. The authors made the TCR library using RNA they extracted from PBMCs. Peripheral blood, 7.5 to 9.5 milliliters per patient, was collected in EDTA tubes. With regard to this clonotype: The target antigen is unknown. A much larger clonotype is one base distant, so this may be a read error.

CDR3 regions were amplified by Arm-PCR using iRepertoire HTBI primers to build TCR beta libraries. One entry per CDR3 protein results from TCRdb running MiXCR on the multiplex PCR reads. The sample has around 460,000 distinct CDR3 sequences, about 20% seen once. The material was peripheral blood mononuclear cells (PBMCs), obtained when the disease was refractory, from a patient treated with antithyroid drugs. This receptor was taken from a female donor with Graves disease. The V call is TRBV2, the J call TRBJ2-2; the D is unclear. This chain's CDR3 is CASSEITGELFF. The CDR3 DNA sequence: TGTGCCAGCAGTGAGATCACCGGGGAGCTGTTTTTT.